The 30 T cell receptor beta chains reported below all come from one sample, sequenced in a study of identical twins. One entry per CDR3 protein results from TCRdb running MiXCR on the 5' RACE reads. The sample includes 400,000 or so distinct CDR3 sequences, around 9.7% seen only once; the top ten take more than 8%. Source material: naive T cells sorted from blood. The receptors originated from a woman in her forties or fifties in good health.

This clonotype has at least ten counts. V usage is TRBV5-5 and J usage is TRBJ2-7, with D maybe TRBD2 (6 bases). Trimming cost V 2 bases and J 3 bases, with 9 bases left between them. This CDR3 has 13 amino acids. Germline assignment: CDR1 SGHKS and CDR2 YYEKEE (reference sequence). The CDR3 loop reads CASSLQEGYEQYV. DNA of the CDR3: TGTGCCAGCAGCTTACAGGAGGGCTACGAGCAGTACGTC.

J is TRBJ2-1 and V is TRBV20-1, with a tentative D call TRBD2 (6 bases). The V end was cut by 2 bases, the J end by 8 bases, with 10 bases between. Germline values: CDR1 DFQATT, CDR2 SNEGSKA (reference sequence). The CDR3 extends over 12 amino acids. The CDR3 DNA reads TGCAGTGCTAGATTCCCGGGGGATGAGCAGTTCTTC. Protein product: CSARFPGDEQFF.

The CDR3, as DNA: TGTGCCAGCAGCTTGGGAACAGAGCTTTCCTACGAGCAGTACTTC. Its translation: CASSLGTELSYEQYF. The rearrangement joins TRBV5-4 to TRBJ2-7; D not resolved. Trimming left V 0 bases short and J 1 base short, with 11 bases between. Germline lookup yields CDR1 SGHNT and CDR2 YYREEE (reference sequence). The CDR3 contains 15 residues.

This clonotype turned up a few times. CDR3 sequence (DNA): TGCAGTGCGAGGGGACAGTTGGAGACCCAGTACTTC. Residues: CSARGQLETQYF. This sequence joins TRBV20-1 and TRBJ2-5, with 7 bases identical to TRBD1. J lost 5 bases, V lost 6 bases, and 6 bases had no gene match. The CDR3 sequence is 12 residues long. Germline V gene data show CDR1 as DFQATT and CDR2 as SNEGSKA (reference sequence).

On this clonotype itself: This may come from a read error, since a much larger clone is one base off. The rearrangement links TRBV5-1 to TRBJ1-1; D possibly corresponds to TRBD1 (6 bases). V shed 4 bases and J shed 5 bases, with 18 bases lying between them. The CDR3 extends over 15 amino acids. Germline V gene lookup returns CDR1 SGHRS and CDR2 YFSETQ. The CDR3 region is CASSEQVQGQTEAFF. The CDR3 DNA sequence: TGCGCCAGCAGCGAGCAAGTACAGGGCCAAACTGAAGCTTTCTTT.

The chain links TRBV7-2 to TRBJ2-1; D tentatively reads TRBD1 or TRBD2 (5 bases each). Trimming cost V 1 base and J 9 bases, with 16 bases left between them. The CDR3 totals 15 residues. Looked up from germline, CDR1 is SGHTA and CDR2 is FQGNSA. CDR3 sequence reads: CASSLEGTGRSEQFF. The CDR3, as DNA: TGTGCCAGCAGCTTAGAGGGGACCGGGCGTTCTGAGCAGTTCTTC.

The V and J genes are TRBV18 and TRBJ2-5; D may be TRBD1 (5 bases). Trimming took off 4 bases at V and 1 base at J, with 10 bases between the two ends. Germline values: CDR1 KGHSH, CDR2 LQKENI. This CDR3 comprises 14 residues. The CDR3 is CASSLLDSQETQYF. The CDR3 nucleotides are TGTGCCAGCTCACTACTCGACAGCCAAGAGACCCAGTACTTC.

This clonotype showed up just a few times. The CDR3 DNA reads as TGTGCCACCAGTGATTTGCAGGAACAGCCCCAGCATTTT. Residues: CATSDLQEQPQHF. The chain is built from TRBV24-1 and TRBJ1-5; D unresolved. There are 13 residues in the CDR3. Germline V lookup: CDR1 KGHDR, CDR2 SFDVKD. V was pared by 0 bases and J by 7 bases, with 6 bases between.

The chain has TRBV20-1 and TRBJ1-1, with D unresolved. The V and J ends lost 3 bases and 1 base respectively, with 9 bases between them. Germline CDR1 DFQATT, CDR2 SNEGSKA (reference sequence). This CDR3 has 13 residues. The CDR3 nucleotides are TGCAGTGCTAGTGTGACCGCGAACACTGAAGCTTTCTTT. Translating it yields CSASVTANTEAFF.

With respect to this clonotype: This CDR3 fails to terminate in the conserved phenylalanine or tryptophan, so it likely reflects a read error. The chain couples TRBV9 to TRBJ2-1, with D maybe TRBD2 (5 bases). The CDR3 totals 11 residues. Trimming stripped 7 bases from V and 10 bases from J, with 12 bases between. Germline-derived CDR1 and CDR2 are SGDLS and YYNGEE. This CDR3 is CASGSPSEQFI. In DNA form, the CDR3 reads TGTGCCAGCGGTAGCCCTAGCGAGCAGTTCATC.

This clonotype was observed at least ten times. The chain uses TRBV5-6 and TRBJ2-3; 7 nucleotides match TRBD1. With V trimmed by 3 bases and J by 1 base, 2 bases remained unmatched. The CDR3 runs 14 residues. Germline V gene data show CDR1 as SGHDT and CDR2 as YYEEEE. The CDR3 coding sequence is TGTGCCAGCAGCTCACAGGGGCGCACAGATACGCAGTATTTT. Protein: CASSSQGRTDTQYF.

This chain connects TRBV29-1 to TRBJ2-3; 9 positions match TRBD2. The CDR3 covers 13 residues. Germline V gives CDR1 SQVTM, CDR2 ANQGSEA. V was pared by 8 bases and J by 5 bases, with 8 bases of the junction left unmatched. CDR3 loop: CSSLAGVLDTQYF. CDR3 nucleotides: TGCAGCTCCTTAGCGGGAGTGCTAGATACGCAGTATTTT.

This clonotype came up a few times. The V gene is TRBV12-3 or TRBV12-4, the J gene TRBJ2-3; TRBD2 aligns across 8 bases. V shed 5 bases, J shed 4 bases, and the junction held 11 bases outside the gene matches. The CDR3 has 16 residues. The CDR3 protein is CASSPQGLVHADTQYF. DNA for the CDR3: TGTGCCAGCAGTCCACAGGGACTAGTCCACGCAGATACGCAGTATTTT.

The chain couples TRBV6-5 to TRBJ2-1, with 11 nucleotides matching TRBD2. The CDR3 sequence is 15 residues long. Germline lookup yields CDR1 MNHEY and CDR2 SVGAGI. After removal of 0 bases from V and 7 bases from J, the junction contained 2 bases not matched to a gene. The CDR3 protein is CASSYSRLAGNEQFF. The CDR3 coding sequence is TGTGCCAGCAGTTACTCACGACTAGCGGGAAATGAGCAGTTCTTC.

Of note for this clonotype: This clone may be a read error of a much larger clone one base away. The V gene is TRBV24-1, the J gene TRBJ2-7; D is unresolved. Germline CDR1 reads KGHDR; CDR2 reads SFDVKD. This CDR3 has 13 residues. Here the CDR3 reads CATSDGYLDDQYF. The CDR3, as DNA: TGTGCCACCAGTGATGGGTATTTGGACGACCAGTACTTC.

This clonotype came up many times. The chain is built from TRBV20-1 and TRBJ1-6; D is unclear. The ends were cut back, 3 bases at V and 8 bases at J, with 17 bases in the middle. CDR1 and CDR2 from the germline V gene are DFQATT and SNEGSKA (reference sequence). There are 15 residues in the CDR3. The CDR3 bases are TGCAGTGCTAGCCCTGGTCAGTCGGACCATTCACCCCTCCACTTT. It is translated as CSASPGQSDHSPLHF.

This clonotype was seen at least ten times. The junction shows a germline mismatch at one end, possibly a read error. The chain links TRBV4-1 to TRBJ2-2; no reliable D call. Germline CDR1 MGHRA, CDR2 YSYEKL. The CDR3 extends over 12 amino acids. CDR3 loop: CASSPGTGELFF. CDR3 nucleotide sequence: TGTGCCAGCAGTCCCGGTACCGGGGAGCTGTTTTTT.

The rearrangement joins TRBV24-1 to TRBJ2-2; 9 nucleotides agree with TRBD2. The germline V gene encodes CDR1 KGHDR and CDR2 SFDVKD. This CDR3 has 17 amino acids. V trimming: 2 bases; J trimming: 5 bases; junction bases outside the gene matches: 8. This CDR3 is CATSDSLAGSVTGELFF. The CDR3 nucleotides are TGTGCCACCAGTGATTCGCTAGCGGGGAGCGTTACCGGGGAGCTGTTTTTT.

This clonotype was found a few times. The rearrangement joins TRBV27 to TRBJ2-5, with a possible D match to TRBD2 (5 bases). This CDR3 spans 16 amino acids. Trimming left V 5 bases short and J 2 bases short, with 18 bases between. Germline CDR1 reads MNHEY; CDR2 reads SMNVEV (reference sequence). This CDR3 reads CASSLGVGSGQETQYF. CDR3 nucleotide sequence: TGTGCCAGCAGTCTGGGAGTCGGCTCGGGGCAAGAGACCCAGTACTTC.

This chain links TRBV11-3 with TRBJ2-1, with TRBD2 matching over 8 bases. The V segment lost 5 bases and the J segment 11 bases; nucleotides outside the gene matches: 8. The CDR3 totals 13 residues. Germline V gene lookup returns CDR1 SGHNT and CDR2 YENEEA. CDR3 residues: CASSPSIAGQQFF. The CDR3 nucleotides read TGTGCCAGCAGCCCCTCGATAGCGGGGCAGCAGTTCTTC. Looking up the rest from reference TRBV11-3 and TRBJ2-1 gives the full variable domain: EAGVVQSPRYKIIEKKQPVAFWCNPISGHNTLYWYLQNLGQGPELLIRYENEEAVDDSQLPKDRFSAERLKGVDSTLKIQPAELGDSAVYLCASSPSIAGQQFFGPGTRLTVL.

This clonotype was found a few times. The chain employs TRBV10-1 and TRBJ2-1; 7 bases are shared with TRBD1. The J segment lost 4 bases and the V segment lost 6 bases, leaving 12 bases of the junction unmatched. The CDR3 extends over 16 amino acids. Germline CDR1 reads WNHNN; CDR2 reads SYGVQD (reference sequence). CDR3 nucleotides: TGCGCCAGCAGAGAAAGCCGGGACAGCTTATACAATGAGCAGTTCTTC. Its translation: CASRESRDSLYNEQFF.

The CDR3 loop reads CASSLRSGDTNVLTF. CDR3 in DNA: TGTGCCAGCAGTTTAAGGTCAGGGGATACCAACGTCCTGACTTTC. The chain has TRBV12-3 or TRBV12-4 and TRBJ2-6, with D maybe TRBD1 (6 bases). The ends were cut back, 2 bases at V and 8 bases at J, with 13 bases in the middle. The CDR3 runs 15 residues.

The chain has TRBV3-1 and TRBJ2-7; no firm D call. CDR1 and CDR2 from the germline V gene are LGHDT and YNNKEL (reference sequence). CDR3 length equals 15 residues. V lost 6 bases and J lost 7, with 22 bases in between. The CDR3 nucleotides are TGTGCCAGCAGACAACCAAACAGCGCCCAAGGGGAGCAGTACTTC. It encodes CASRQPNSAQGEQYF.

This clonotype has a count of ten or more. This chain links TRBV5-1 with TRBJ2-1; D is ambiguous. V was cut by 1 base and J by 10 bases, with 9 bases left in between. Germline-derived CDR1 and CDR2 are SGHRS and YFSETQ. This CDR3 region has 12 residues. The chain's CDR3 is CASSLTGLEQFF. The CDR3 coding sequence is TGCGCCAGCAGCTTGACGGGCTTGGAGCAGTTCTTC. The entire variable domain, with the rest obtained from reference TRBV5-1 and TRBJ2-1, is as follows: KAGVTQTPRYLIKTRGQQVTLSCSPISGHRSVSWYQQTPGQGLQFLFEYFSETQRNKGNFPGRFSGRQFSNSRSEMNVSTLELGDSALYLCASSLTGLEQFFGPGTRLTVL.

V and J are TRBV5-6 and TRBJ2-3; 10 nucleotides match TRBD2. Germline V lookup: CDR1 SGHDT, CDR2 YYEEEE. Trimming at V came to 4 bases and at J to 1 base, leaving 12 bases not matched to a gene. This CDR3 has 18 amino acids. In nucleotides, the CDR3 is TGTGCCAGCAGCCCCCTAGCGGGAGAAGGGTTCGGCACAGATACGCAGTATTTT. Translating it yields CASSPLAGEGFGTDTQYF.

This clonotype was counted between two and nine times. This chain links TRBV3-1 with TRBJ2-5; TRBD2 matches 7 bases. The CDR3 runs 16 residues. J gave up 5 bases and V 2 bases, and 11 bases lay outside the gene matches. CDR1 is LGHDT, CDR2 YNNKEL, per germline (reference sequence). For the CDR3, the DNA is TGTGCCAGCAGCCAACGATCTGCGGGAGCGGGGGAGACCCAGTACTTC. It is translated as CASSQRSAGAGETQYF.

CDR3 residues: CASSLYSGTSNEQFF. The CDR3 DNA follows: TGCGCCAGCAGCTTGTACAGCGGGACCAGCAATGAGCAGTTCTTC. V and J are TRBV5-1 and TRBJ2-1, with 7 nucleotides matching TRBD2. This CDR3 spans 15 amino acids. Germline lookup yields CDR1 SGHRS and CDR2 YFSETQ. V lost 1 base to trimming and J lost 6 bases; unmatched junction nucleotides: 7.

A few counts support this clonotype. In DNA, the CDR3 is TGCAGCGCGATAACTAGCGTACTCGGGAATGAGCAGTTCTTC. This translates into CSAITSVLGNEQFF. The rearrangement joins TRBV20-1 to TRBJ2-1; 7 bases align to TRBD2. The CDR3 consists of 14 residues. Germline assignment: CDR1 DFQATT and CDR2 SNEGSKA (reference sequence).

This clonotype was detected ten times or more. The gene calls are TRBV6-5 and TRBJ2-1, with D possibly TRBD2 on 5 matching bases. The CDR3 contains 11 residues. Looked up from germline, CDR1 is MNHEY and CDR2 is SVGAGI. V lost 6 bases and J lost 10, with 10 bases in between. Written as DNA, the CDR3 is TGTGCCAGCAGGACCCCGGGAGAGCAGTTCTTC. Protein sequence: CASRTPGEQFF.

This chain links TRBV5-4 with TRBJ2-1, with D perhaps TRBD2 (6 bases). This CDR3 has 13 residues. V lost 4 bases to trimming and J lost 9 bases, with 14 bases between them. CDR1 and CDR2 (germline): SGHNT, YYREEE (reference sequence). The CDR3 region is CASSLRERTEQFF. In DNA, the CDR3 is TGTGCCAGCAGCCTTCGGGAGCGGACTGAGCAGTTCTTC.